These 6 T cell receptor beta chains share one sample of origin, sequenced in a study of post-analysis software for immune sequencing data. Study-wide results and caveats: Five or six TRBV segments, TRBV5-6, TRBV5-1 and TRBV20-1 among them, were found more frequent in patients than controls.

The TCR beta cDNA libraries contained unique molecular identifiers. From the PCR reads, TCRdb called clonotypes with MiXCR, one entry per CDR3 protein. The sample has hundreds of thousands of distinct CDR3 sequences, 25% to 30% seen once. What these receptors recognize is not known. The specimen sequenced was blood. The receptors originated from a girl aged 5-17 years with multiple sclerosis.

The genes are TRBV20-1 and TRBJ2-3; the match to TRBD2 covers 8 bases. CDR1 and CDR2 from the germline V gene are DFQATT and SNEGSKA (reference sequence). The V gene end was trimmed by 6 bases and the J gene end by 2 bases; junction bases not matched to a gene: 13. The CDR3 is 16 residues long. This CDR3 is CSAPTVPSGHTDTQYF. Here the CDR3 DNA reads TGCAGTGCCCCCACCGTGCCTAGCGGGCACACAGATACGCAGTATTTT.

The chain employs TRBV7-8 and TRBJ2-2, with TRBD2 identical over 13 bases. Losses at the gene ends were 5 bases for V and 2 bases for J; bases not matched to a gene: 11. The CDR3 contains 19 residues. The germline CDR1 and CDR2 sequences are SGHVS and FQNEAQ. CDR3 sequence: CASSPWTSGGPSNTGELFF. The DNA of the CDR3 is TGTGCCAGCAGCCCCTGGACTAGCGGGGGCCCTTCAAACACCGGGGAGCTGTTTTTT.

This clonotype was seen a few times. The CDR3 loop is CSATGSLKQRNEQFF. DNA for the CDR3: TGCAGTGCCACCGGGTCCCTCAAACAACGCAATGAGCAGTTCTTC. The chain recombines TRBV20-1 with TRBJ2-1; the D is unclear. The CDR3 covers 15 residues. Germline V gene sequence: CDR1 DFQATT, CDR2 SNEGSKA (reference sequence). Trimming shortened V by 6 bases and J by 6 bases, and 21 bases separated the two germline ends.

The genes are TRBV7-9 and TRBJ1-1; D gene uncertain. Germline V gene sequence: CDR1 SEHNR, CDR2 FQNEAQ (reference sequence). The length of the CDR3 is 11 residues. Trimming removed 5 bases at V and 8 bases at J, with 9 bases between. The CDR3 reads CASSPAGEAFF. The DNA for the CDR3 is TGTGCCAGCAGCCCTGCGGGGGAAGCTTTCTTT.

The rearrangement joins TRBV14 to TRBJ2-1, with 10 positions matching TRBD2. This CDR3 region has 18 residues. J gave up 5 bases and V 4 bases, and 14 bases lay outside the gene matches. Germline V gene data show CDR1 as SGHDN and CDR2 as FVKESK. CDR3 in amino acids: CASSRYRGLAGAHNEQFF. CDR3 nucleotides: TGTGCCAGCAGCCGTTACCGTGGGCTAGCGGGAGCACACAATGAGCAGTTCTTC. Full variable domain (missing parts from reference TRBV14 and TRBJ2-1): EAGVTQFPSHSVIEKGQTVTLRCDPISGHDNLYWYRRVMGKEIKFLLHFVKESKQDESGMPNNRFLAERTGGTYSTLKVQPAELEDSGVYFCASSRYRGLAGAHNEQFFGPGTRLTVL.

This clonotype was picked up a small number of times. The chain recombines TRBV7-2 with TRBJ2-3; D may be TRBD2 (5 bases). The CDR3 is made up of 16 amino acids. The V end lost 2 bases, the J end lost 4 bases, and 16 bases lay between the germline ends. Germline values: CDR1 SGHTA, CDR2 FQGNSA. This CDR3 reads CASSLRSAGAADTQYF. The CDR3 bases are TGTGCCAGCAGCTTACGCTCGGCGGGCGCGGCAGATACGCAGTATTTT.